The 25 T cell receptor beta chains below were found in one sample sequenced in a study of CD8+ T cells in alopecia areata. Extraction and reverse transcription of RNA yielded cDNA as the sequencing template. TCRdb's copy holds only in-frame clones and misses some; the assay was immunoSEQ multiplex PCR. The sample lists some 200,000 clones, 45% to 70% occurring once. Sequencing used CD8+ T cells sorted from blood. These receptors all come from a human donor in good health.

This clone was seen only a few times. The V and J genes are TRBV9 and TRBJ1-5; no reliable D call. Per the germline V gene, CDR1 is SGDLS and CDR2 is YYNGEE. The CDR3 sequence is 13 residues long. Trimming took off 1 base at V and 0 bases at J, with 2 bases between the two ends. CDR3 sequence: CASSVSSNQPQHF. The CDR3 DNA is TGTGCCAGCAGCGTAAGTAGCAATCAGCCCCAGCATTTT.

The sample holds a few counts of this clone. J is TRBJ1-1 and V is TRBV7-9; a possible D gene is TRBD1 (6 bases). V was cut by 11 bases and J by 4 bases, with 14 bases left in between. Per the germline V gene, CDR1 is SEHNR and CDR2 is FQNEAQ (reference sequence). The CDR3 sequence is 12 residues long. The chain's CDR3 is CAVPRGATEAFF. CDR3 DNA: TGTGCCGTTCCCCGGGGGGCCACTGAAGCTTTCTTT. Full variable domain (rest looked up from reference TRBV7-9 and TRBJ1-1): DTGVSQNPRHKITKRGQNVTFRCDPISEHNRLYWYRQTLGQGPEFLTYFQNEAQLEKSRLLSDRFSAERPKGSFSTLEIQRTEQGDSAMYLCAVPRGATEAFFGQGTRLTVV.

The sample holds a few counts of this clone. The rearrangement uses TRBV6-5 and TRBJ1-1; 10 bases are a match to TRBD1. V trimming: 6 bases; J trimming: 4 bases; junction bases outside the gene matches: 5. Germline V gene data show CDR1 as MNHEY and CDR2 as SVGAGI. CDR3 length equals 14 residues. CDR3 region: CASRPGQGPTEAFF. The CDR3 DNA follows: TGTGCCAGCAGGCCGGGACAGGGGCCCACTGAAGCTTTCTTT.

The chain combines TRBV29-1 with TRBJ2-3; D is undetermined. V lost 6 bases and J 5 bases, leaving 15 bases between the germline ends. This CDR3 is built from 13 residues. Germline V CDR1 and CDR2: SQVTM, ANQGSEA. CDR3 residues: CSVSPLIKDTQYF. For the CDR3, the DNA is TGCAGCGTGTCCCCCCTTATCAAAGATACGCAGTATTTT.

This sequence joins TRBV4-1 and TRBJ1-2; D ambiguous. The ends were cut back, 1 base at V and 0 bases at J, with 6 bases in the middle. This CDR3 has 14 amino acids. Germline V gene data show CDR1 as MGHRA and CDR2 as YSYEKL. The DNA of the CDR3 is TGCGCCAGCAGCCAAGGCCCCACTAACTATGGCTACACCTTC. Encoded protein: CASSQGPTNYGYTF.

This sequence joins TRBV27 and TRBJ1-2; TRBD1 matches 10 bases. The CDR3 totals 13 residues. The V and J ends lost 5 bases and 8 bases, in that order; junction bases with no gene match: 5. Germline loops: CDR1 MNHEY, CDR2 SMNVEV (reference sequence). The chain's CDR3 is CASSALGQGGYTF. DNA of the CDR3: TGTGCCAGCAGTGCCCTGGGACAGGGGGGCTACACCTTC.

V gene TRBV4-1 combines with J gene TRBJ1-1; weak D call: TRBD1 (6 bases). Germline CDR1 MGHRA, CDR2 YSYEKL. The CDR3 runs to 16 residues. Between the trimmed V and J ends, which lost 0 bases and 9 bases, there was a span of 20 bases. The CDR3 DNA sequence: TGCGCCAGCAGCCAAGACGGCACAGGGATCGGTGTGAAAGCTTTCTTT. As protein: CASSQDGTGIGVKAFF.

This clone was picked up one time. CDR3 bases: TGCGCCAGTCATTTGGGGACAGGGAGTAAAGCTTTCTTT. Its translation is CASHLGTGSKAFF. The chain joins TRBV4-1 to TRBJ1-1; 9 bases map to TRBD1. CDR3 length: 13 amino acids. Trimming cost V 9 bases and J 9 bases; bases outside gene matches: 11. The germline CDR1 and CDR2 sequences are MGHRA and YSYEKL.

The J gene is TRBJ1-6, the V gene TRBV7-9, with no clear D. This CDR3 spans 12 amino acids. Germline CDR1 is SEHNR and CDR2 is FQNEAQ (reference sequence). V was shortened by 5 bases and J by 6 bases, with 5 bases between the two germline ends. CDR3 in DNA: TGTGCCAGCAGCAAGGGTAATTCACCCCTCCACTTT. Protein: CASSKGNSPLHF. Full variable domain (remainder filled in from reference TRBV7-9 and TRBJ1-6): DTGVSQNPRHKITKRGQNVTFRCDPISEHNRLYWYRQTLGQGPEFLTYFQNEAQLEKSRLLSDRFSAERPKGSFSTLEIQRTEQGDSAMYLCASSKGNSPLHFGNGTRLTVT.

J is TRBJ2-7 and V is TRBV4-1; perhaps TRBD2 as D (6 bases). CDR3 length: 14 amino acids. V lost 1 base and J lost 3, with 10 bases in between. Germline V gene data show CDR1 as MGHRA and CDR2 as YSYEKL. This CDR3 is CASSQVGRGYEQYF. In DNA, the CDR3 is TGCGCCAGCAGCCAAGTGGGGCGGGGCTACGAGCAGTACTTC.

This chain joins TRBV6-5 and TRBJ2-5; tentatively, D is TRBD2 (6 bases). This CDR3 region has 13 residues. Trimming stripped 7 bases from V and 5 bases from J, with 14 bases between. From germline, CDR1 is MNHEY and CDR2 SVGAGI. The CDR3 region is CASTEPGRETQYF. Written as DNA, the CDR3 is TGTGCCAGCACCGAGCCTGGGAGGGAGACCCAGTACTTC.

V and J are TRBV15 and TRBJ1-5; TRBD1 aligns across 7 bases. CDR1 is LNHNV and CDR2 is YYDKDF in the germline V gene (reference sequence). CDR3 length: 13 amino acids. After removal of 5 bases from V and 7 bases from J, the junction contained 5 bases not matched to a gene. As DNA, the CDR3 is TGTGCCACCAGCGACAGGGTTTGGCAGCCCCAGCATTTT. Residues: CATSDRVWQPQHF.

The V and J genes are TRBV15 and TRBJ1-1; D uncertain. The CDR3 sequence is 13 residues long. The V gene lost 3 bases and the J gene lost 4 bases, with 9 bases spanning the gap. CDR1 is LNHNV and CDR2 is YYDKDF in the germline V gene (reference sequence). Written as DNA, the CDR3 is TGTGCCACCAGCAGCCGAACCTCCACTGAAGCTTTCTTT. Protein: CATSSRTSTEAFF.

This chain connects TRBV28 to TRBJ2-1; no clear D gene. Germline V gives CDR1 MDHEN, CDR2 SYDVKM. The ends were cut back, 6 bases at V and 13 bases at J, with 16 bases in the middle. The CDR3 totals 12 residues. CDR3 sequence: CASSYKVVEQFF. CDR3 DNA sequence: TGTGCCAGCAGCTACAAGGTTGTAGAACAGTTCTTC.

There are a few counts of this clone. The chain recombines TRBV30 with TRBJ2-5; unclear D gene. Germline lookup yields CDR1 GTSNPN and CDR2 SVGIG (reference sequence). The CDR3 loop spans 13 amino acids. The V end was cut by 2 bases, the J end by 9 bases, with 16 bases between. CDR3 amino acids: CAWSPSGSEPQYF. The CDR3 DNA reads TGTGCCTGGAGTCCATCCGGGTCGGAGCCCCAGTACTTC. Looking up the rest from reference TRBV30 and TRBJ2-5 gives the full variable domain: SQTIHQWPATLVQPVGSPLSLECTVEGTSNPNLYWYRQAAGRGLQLLFYSVGIGQISSEVPQNLSASRPQDRQFILSSKKLLLSDSGFYLCAWSPSGSEPQYFGPGTRLLVL.

This clone has a handful of counts. The rearrangement links TRBV4-1 to TRBJ1-2; perhaps TRBD1 as D (5 bases). The CDR3 extends over 14 amino acids. V dropped 3 bases and J dropped 4 bases, with 12 bases sitting between them. Germline CDR1 MGHRA, CDR2 YSYEKL. CDR3: CASSQEGTGYGYTF. The CDR3 region has the DNA TGCGCCAGCAGCCAGGAAGGGACGGGCTATGGCTACACCTTC.

A word on this clone: Other DNA sequences of this sample code for an identical CDR3. The chain carries TRBV15 and TRBJ2-3, with 10 bases aligning to TRBD2. Germline lookup yields CDR1 LNHNV and CDR2 YYDKDF (reference sequence). This CDR3 has 17 amino acids. The trim removed 0 bases at V and 2 bases at J, leaving 5 bases unmatched. The CDR3 nucleotides read TGTGCCACCAGCAGAGATCGGCTAGCGGGGGCCACAGATACGCAGTATTTT. The encoded protein is CATSRDRLAGATDTQYF.

CDR3 sequence: CSVVAVKRNEQFF. In DNA, the CDR3 is TGCAGCGTTGTCGCAGTCAAAAGGAATGAGCAGTTCTTC. The V and J genes are TRBV29-1 and TRBJ2-1; D call uncertain. Trimming removed 4 bases from V and 7 bases from J, with 14 bases in between. CDR1 and CDR2 (germline): SQVTM, ANQGSEA. This CDR3 is built from 13 residues.

Regarding this clone: At the DNA level, this CDR3 is encoded by other sequences in the same sample as well. The V and J genes are TRBV7-9 and TRBJ2-2; D unresolved. V was cut by 4 bases and J by 4 bases, with 1 base left in between. The CDR3 loop spans 11 amino acids. Germline V gives CDR1 SEHNR, CDR2 FQNEAQ (reference sequence). The CDR3 spells CASSSTGELFF. DNA for the CDR3: TGTGCCAGCAGCTCCACCGGGGAGCTGTTTTTT.

V gene TRBV27 combines with J gene TRBJ2-2; D is perhaps TRBD1 (6 bases). The CDR3 totals 16 residues. V was trimmed by 5 bases and J by 5 bases, leaving 18 bases between them. Per germline, CDR1 MNHEY and CDR2 SMNVEV (reference sequence). CDR3 sequence: CASSDPRAGDTGELFF. In DNA, the CDR3 is TGTGCCAGCAGTGATCCTCGGGCAGGGGATACCGGGGAGCTGTTTTTT.

The sample holds a few counts of this clone. This chain connects TRBV11-3 to TRBJ2-3; 10 nucleotides agree with TRBD2. Germline CDR1 reads SGHNT; CDR2 reads YENEEA. Trimming at V came to 6 bases and at J to 5 bases, leaving 11 bases not matched to a gene. This CDR3 is 16 amino acids long. The CDR3 protein is CASSRTSGGAEDTQYF. The CDR3 bases are TGTGCCAGCAGTCGAACGAGCGGGGGGGCTGAAGATACGCAGTATTTT.

The V and J genes are TRBV4-1 and TRBJ2-7; TRBD2 is a possible D gene (5 bases). The germline V gene encodes CDR1 MGHRA and CDR2 YSYEKL. This CDR3 spans 13 amino acids. Trimming shortened V by 3 bases and J by 1 base, and 7 bases separated the two germline ends. The CDR3 protein is CASSQRASYEQYF. CDR3 DNA: TGCGCCAGCAGCCAGAGGGCTTCCTACGAGCAGTACTTC.

The gene calls are TRBV4-2 and TRBJ2-5; D is unresolved. Trimming removed 1 base at V and 4 bases at J, with 10 bases between. Germline V gene data show CDR1 as LGHNA and CDR2 as YNFKEQ. The CDR3 is made up of 14 amino acids. The chain's CDR3 is CASSQGRGGETQYF. The CDR3 bases are TGTGCCAGCAGCCAAGGACGCGGCGGAGAGACCCAGTACTTC.

The gene calls are TRBV10-2 and TRBJ2-5; D not resolved. Trimming cost V 5 bases and J 5 bases, with 21 bases left between them. Germline V gives CDR1 WSHSY, CDR2 SAAADI. The CDR3 contains 16 residues. CDR3 coding DNA: TGCGCCAGCAGTCCTCCGAGGCCAATCCAAGGGGAGACCCAGTACTTC. Residues: CASSPPRPIQGETQYF.

The chain carries TRBV5-6 and TRBJ1-2; the match to TRBD1 covers 9 bases. CDR1 SGHDT and CDR2 YYEEEE come from the germline V gene. J gave up 10 bases and V 4 bases, and 8 bases lay outside the gene matches. The CDR3 loop spans 13 amino acids. The CDR3 sequence: CASSPGTGNIYTF. The CDR3 region has the DNA TGTGCCAGCAGCCCCGGGACAGGGAACATCTACACCTTC.